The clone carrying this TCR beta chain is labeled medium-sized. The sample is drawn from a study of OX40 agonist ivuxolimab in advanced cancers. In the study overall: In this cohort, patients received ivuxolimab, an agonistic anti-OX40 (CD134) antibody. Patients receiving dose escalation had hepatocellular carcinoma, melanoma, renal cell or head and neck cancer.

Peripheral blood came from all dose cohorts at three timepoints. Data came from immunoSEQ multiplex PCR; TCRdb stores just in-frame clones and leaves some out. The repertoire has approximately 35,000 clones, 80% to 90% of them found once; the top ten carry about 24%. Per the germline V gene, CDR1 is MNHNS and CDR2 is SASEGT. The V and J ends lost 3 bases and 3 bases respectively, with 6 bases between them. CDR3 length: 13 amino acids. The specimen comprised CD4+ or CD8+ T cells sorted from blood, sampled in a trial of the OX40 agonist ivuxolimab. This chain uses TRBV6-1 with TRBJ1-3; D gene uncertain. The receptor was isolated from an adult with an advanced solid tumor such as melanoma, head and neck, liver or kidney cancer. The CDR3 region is CASSDRRGNTIYF. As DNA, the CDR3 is TGTGCCAGCAGTGATCGACGTGGAAACACCATATATTTT.